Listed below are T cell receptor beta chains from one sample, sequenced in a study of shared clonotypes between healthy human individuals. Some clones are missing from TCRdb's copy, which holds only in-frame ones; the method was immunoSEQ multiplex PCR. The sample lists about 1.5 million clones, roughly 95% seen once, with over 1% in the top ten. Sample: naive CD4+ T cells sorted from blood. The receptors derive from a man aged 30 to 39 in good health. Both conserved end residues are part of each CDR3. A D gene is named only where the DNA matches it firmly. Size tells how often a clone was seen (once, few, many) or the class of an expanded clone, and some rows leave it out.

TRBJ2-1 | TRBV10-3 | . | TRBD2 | TGTGCCATCAGTGTAGCGGGCGCACCCAATGAGCAGTTCTTC | CAISVAGAPNEQFF
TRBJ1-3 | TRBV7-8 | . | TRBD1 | TGTGCCAGCATTCAGGACAGGGTTGGAAACACCATATATTTT | CASIQDRVGNTIYF
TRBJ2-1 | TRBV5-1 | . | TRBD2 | TGCGCCAGCAGCTCGGGACTAGCGTACGGAAATGAGCAGTTCTTC | CASSSGLAYGNEQFF
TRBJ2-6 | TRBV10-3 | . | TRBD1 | TGTGCCATCAGGGTCGGACAGGGGTACTCTGGGGCCAACGTCCTGACTTTC | CAIRVGQGYSGANVLTF
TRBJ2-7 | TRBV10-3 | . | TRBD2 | TGTGCCATCAGTGAGGGACTAGCCTCGGGGGAGCAGTACTTC | CAISEGLASGEQYF
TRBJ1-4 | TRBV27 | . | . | TGTGCCAGCAGTCTACAGGGTACTCCAACTAATGAAAAACTGTTTTTT | CASSLQGTPTNEKLFF
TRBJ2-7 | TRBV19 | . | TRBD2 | TGTGCCAGTAGGACTAGCGGGAGTGCATACAACGAGCAGTACTTC | CASRTSGSAYNEQYF
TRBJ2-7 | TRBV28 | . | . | TGTGCCAGCAGGAGGGCCTACGAGCAGTACTTC | CASRRAYEQYF
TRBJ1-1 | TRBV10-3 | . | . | TGTGCCACCCTGGGGGTCATGAACACTGAAGCTTTCTTT | CATLGVMNTEAFF
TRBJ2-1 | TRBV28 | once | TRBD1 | TGTGCCAGCAGTTTGTCCGGGACAGGGGTTAATGAGCAGTTCTTC | CASSLSGTGVNEQFF
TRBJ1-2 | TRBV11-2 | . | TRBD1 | TGTGCCAGCAGCTCCGGGACAGGGACTTTCGGCTACACCTTC | CASSSGTGTFGYTF
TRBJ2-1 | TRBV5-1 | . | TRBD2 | TGCGCCAGCAGCCCAGCCAGCGGGAGTCCCTACAATGAGCAGTTCTTC | CASSPASGSPYNEQFF
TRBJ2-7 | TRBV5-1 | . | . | TGCGCCAGCAGCTCGGTCTCAGTCGGGACGCTCGGACCCTACGAGCAGTACTTC | CASSSVSVGTLGPYEQYF
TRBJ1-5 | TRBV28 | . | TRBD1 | TGTGCCACCATTCCGGGACAGGGGACCCCCAATCAGCCCCAGCATTTT | CATIPGQGTPNQPQHF
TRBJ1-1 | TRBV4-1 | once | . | TGCGCCAGCAGCCAGTTTCCCTGGGGGGGGCGCGAGGACGGAGGGACTGAAGCTTTCTTT | CASSQFPWGGREDGGTEAFF
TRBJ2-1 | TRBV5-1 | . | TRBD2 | TGCGCCAGCAGCTTGCGGGCGGGAGCACAGGATGAGCAGTTCTTC | CASSLRAGAQDEQFF
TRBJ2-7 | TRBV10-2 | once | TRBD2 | TGCGCCAGCAGTGATACAGCGGGAGGATACTACGAGCAGTACTTC | CASSDTAGGYYEQYF
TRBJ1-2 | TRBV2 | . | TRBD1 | TGTGCCAGCAGCGACAGGGGGCTGTATGGCTACACCTTC | CASSDRGLYGYTF
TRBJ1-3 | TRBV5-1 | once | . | TGCGCCAGCAGCCCGCGGGTATCAAGCTCTGGAAACACCATATATTTT | CASSPRVSSSGNTIYF
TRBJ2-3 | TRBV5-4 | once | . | TGTGCCAGCAACCCCCCATCGGCGAATACGCAGTATTTT | CASNPPSANTQYF
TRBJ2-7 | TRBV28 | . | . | TGTGCCAGCAGTTCCCTGGACACCGCCTACGAGCAGTACTTC | CASSSLDTAYEQYF